The source of this T cell receptor beta chain is a study of T cells after yellow fever vaccination. TCRdb re-derived calls from the 5' RACE reads in MiXCR, one entry per CDR3 protein. The repertoire includes more than 200,000 distinct CDR3 sequences, roughly 3.5% of them detected once, and 15% to 20% sits in the top ten. Trimming removed 0 bases at V and 10 bases at J, with 16 bases between. The CDR3 has 15 amino acids. Germline CDR1 and CDR2: DFQATT and SNEGSKA (reference sequence). The sample holds many counts of this clonotype. The TCR originated in a man aged 18 to 35 who received the YFV17D yellow fever vaccine. The starting material was PBMCs, obtained 15 days after the yellow fever booster vaccination. The gene calls are TRBV20-1 and TRBJ1-6, with D possibly TRBD1 on 6 matching bases. CDR3 sequence reads: CSARDYALGGSPLHF. The CDR3 nucleotides are TGCAGTGCTAGAGATTACGCCTTAGGGGGATCACCCCTCCACTTT.